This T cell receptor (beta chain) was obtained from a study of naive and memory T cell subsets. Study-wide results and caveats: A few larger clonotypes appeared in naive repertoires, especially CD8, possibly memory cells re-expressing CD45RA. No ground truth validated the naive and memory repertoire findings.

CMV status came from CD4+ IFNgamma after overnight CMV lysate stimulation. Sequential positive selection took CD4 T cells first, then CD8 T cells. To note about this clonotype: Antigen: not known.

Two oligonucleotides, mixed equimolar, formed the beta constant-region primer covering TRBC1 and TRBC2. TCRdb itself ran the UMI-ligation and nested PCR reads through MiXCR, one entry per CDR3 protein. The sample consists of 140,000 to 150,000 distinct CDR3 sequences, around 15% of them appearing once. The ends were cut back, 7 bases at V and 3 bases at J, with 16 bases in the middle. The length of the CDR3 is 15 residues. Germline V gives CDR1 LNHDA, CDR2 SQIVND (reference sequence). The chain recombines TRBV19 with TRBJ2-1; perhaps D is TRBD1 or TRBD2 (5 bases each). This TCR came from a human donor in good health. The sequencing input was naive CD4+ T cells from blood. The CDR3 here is CASTDEGQGYNEQFF. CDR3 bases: TGTGCCAGTACCGATGAGGGTCAGGGCTACAATGAGCAGTTCTTC.